The source of this T cell receptor beta chain is a study of cytomegalovirus exposure and HLA in healthy donors. The CDR3 runs 13 residues. The V gene's germline CDR1 is SGHVS and CDR2 FQNEAQ. V was cut by 1 base and J by 8 bases, with 9 bases left in between. The PCR ran on 60 Vbeta and 13 Jbeta primers. Assay used: immunoSEQ multiplex PCR; TCRdb lists only in-frame clones, some missing. The sample holds some 150,000 clones; roughly 77% are singletons and the top ten take about 4%. This clone came up a few times. Sequenced material: PBMCs. The chain has TRBV7-8 and TRBJ2-1; D uncertain. The TCR sequence derives from a human donor in good health. The CDR3 loop reads CASSLVEVYEQFF. DNA of the CDR3: TGTGCCAGCAGCTTAGTAGAGGTCTATGAGCAGTTCTTC.